The 22 T cell receptor beta chains below were found in one sample sequenced in a study of blood T cells in healthy people across ages. The use of a sample-barcoded 5' primer and a J-beta primer mix characterized a second PCR of about 6 to 12 cycles. TCRdb processed the 5' RACE reads anew with MiXCR; each CDR3 protein has one entry. The sample lists a few hundred thousand distinct CDR3 sequences; roughly half were seen once. The sample consisted of blood. These receptor sequences come from a man between 60 and 70 years old in good health.

This rearrangement joins TRBV7-2 to TRBJ2-4; possibly TRBD1 for D (5 bases). V was trimmed by 5 bases and J by 6 bases, leaving 17 bases between them. Per the germline V gene, CDR1 is SGHTA and CDR2 is FQGNSA. The CDR3 loop spans 15 amino acids. CDR3 in DNA: TGTGCCAGCAGCCCACTGGCAGGGCCCCCAAACATTCAGTACTTC. This gives the protein CASSPLAGPPNIQYF. Variable domain in full (rest from reference TRBV7-2 and TRBJ2-4): GAGVSQSPSNKVTEKGKDVELRCDPISGHTALYWYRQSLGQGLEFLIYFQGNSAPDKSGLPSDRFSAERTGGSVSTLTIQRTQQEDSAVYLCASSPLAGPPNIQYFGAGTRLSVL.

This chain connects TRBV5-1 to TRBJ2-3; D tentatively reads TRBD1 or TRBD2 (5 bases each). CDR3 size: 16 residues. Germline CDR1 SGHRS, CDR2 YFSETQ. With 3 bases removed from V and 3 bases from J, the gap between germline ends came to 17 bases. CDR3 in amino acids: CASSSGDRIGTDTQYF. CDR3 sequence (DNA): TGCGCCAGCAGCTCCGGGGACCGCATCGGTACAGATACGCAGTATTTT.

V is TRBV7-9 and J is TRBJ1-2; possible D gene TRBD1, 5 bases. The germline V gene encodes CDR1 SEHNR and CDR2 FQNEAQ (reference sequence). CDR3 length: 13 residues. The ends were cut back, 1 base at V and 4 bases at J, with 7 bases in the middle. The CDR3 DNA follows: TGTGCCAGCAGCTTAGACACAGGCTATGGCTACACCTTC. This gives the protein CASSLDTGYGYTF. The full variable domain, rest sourced from reference TRBV7-9 and TRBJ1-2, is DTGVSQNPRHKITKRGQNVTFRCDPISEHNRLYWYRQTLGQGPEFLTYFQNEAQLEKSRLLSDRFSAERPKGSFSTLEIQRTEQGDSAMYLCASSLDTGYGYTFGSGTRLTVV.

The J gene is TRBJ2-5, the V gene TRBV9; D possibly corresponds to TRBD2 (7 bases). CDR3 size: 16 residues. Trimming removed 3 bases at V and 4 bases at J, with 19 bases between. The germline V gene has CDR1 SGDLS and CDR2 YYNGEE. The CDR3 DNA sequence: TGTGCCAGCAGCGAACGGGGGGCCGGTGTTGTAGAGACCCAGTACTTC. This codes for CASSERGAGVVETQYF.

This chain uses TRBV5-1 with TRBJ1-2, with D hard to call. Trimming removed 0 bases at V and 4 bases at J, with 13 bases between. CDR1 SGHRS and CDR2 YFSETQ come from the germline V gene. This CDR3 comprises 15 residues. For the CDR3, the DNA is TGCGCCAGCAGCTTGGAGATGGACCGCACCTATGGCTACACCTTC. Translating gives CASSLEMDRTYGYTF.

Only a few counts were recorded for this clonotype. The chain has TRBV20-1 and TRBJ2-1; TRBD2 agrees at 13 bases. V dropped 6 bases and J dropped 7; count of bases not matched to a gene: 9. The CDR3 is 15 amino acids. Germline lookup yields CDR1 DFQATT and CDR2 SNEGSKA (reference sequence). The CDR3 is CSARTSGGVSNEQFF. The DNA of the CDR3 is TGCAGTGCACGGACTAGCGGGGGAGTATCAAATGAGCAGTTCTTC.

The V and J genes are TRBV6-5 and TRBJ2-5; possibly TRBD1 for D (6 bases). Germline values: CDR1 MNHEY, CDR2 SVGAGI. The CDR3 is 13 amino acids. Trimming removed 5 bases at V and 5 bases at J, with 12 bases between. The CDR3 spells CASSQTGRETQYF. The CDR3 nucleotides read TGTGCCAGCAGTCAAACAGGGCGGGAGACCCAGTACTTC.

The sample holds many counts of this clonotype. CDR3 in DNA: TGCAGTGCCAAGGGACTAGCGGGGCGATACGAGCAGTACTTC. Translation gives CSAKGLAGRYEQYF. V gene TRBV20-1 combines with J gene TRBJ2-7, with 13 bases aligning to TRBD2. CDR3 length: 14 residues. J was trimmed by 4 bases and V by 6 bases; bases with no gene match: 6. Germline V gene sequence: CDR1 DFQATT, CDR2 SNEGSKA (reference sequence).

The genes are TRBV15 and TRBJ2-5; 8 bases fit TRBD1. Germline-derived CDR1 and CDR2 are LNHNV and YYDKDF (reference sequence). The trim removed 3 bases at V and 2 bases at J, leaving 8 bases unmatched. This CDR3 contains 16 residues. The CDR3 sequence: CATSSFDRGSQETQYF. CDR3 bases: TGTGCCACCAGCAGCTTTGACAGGGGCTCGCAAGAGACCCAGTACTTC.

This clonotype was seen repeatedly, ten times or more. The genes are TRBV20-1 and TRBJ2-3; tentatively, D is TRBD1 or TRBD2 (5 bases each). This CDR3 is 12 amino acids long. The germline gives CDR1 DFQATT, CDR2 SNEGSKA (reference sequence). V lost 3 bases and J lost 8, with 12 bases in between. The CDR3, as DNA: TGCAGTGCTAGGGGGCGGGTGCGTACGCAGTATTTT. This encodes CSARGRVRTQYF.

CDR3 sequence: CSALDRGQRTDTQYF. DNA of the CDR3: TGCAGTGCCCTGGACAGGGGGCAACGCACAGATACGCAGTATTTT. The J gene is TRBJ2-3, the V gene TRBV20-1; TRBD1 agrees at 11 bases. Germline CDR1 DFQATT, CDR2 SNEGSKA (reference sequence). The CDR3 consists of 15 residues. Trimming removed 6 bases from V and 1 base from J; junction bases left unmatched: 6.

The V gene is TRBV30, the J gene TRBJ1-2; 7 bases fit TRBD1. Germline loops: CDR1 GTSNPN, CDR2 SVGIG (reference sequence). V gave up 3 bases and J gave up 8 bases; unmatched junction bases: 12. This CDR3 contains 14 residues. The CDR3 loop is CAWRAVVQGKGYTF. Here the CDR3 DNA reads TGTGCCTGGAGGGCAGTGGTACAGGGGAAGGGCTACACCTTC.

This clonotype showed up just a few times. The chain recombines TRBV7-2 with TRBJ2-7; D is unclear. V lost 0 bases and J 2 bases, leaving 5 bases between the germline ends. The CDR3 consists of 13 residues. Germline V gene lookup returns CDR1 SGHTA and CDR2 FQGNSA. The CDR3 loop reads CASSLALTYEQYF. In DNA, the CDR3 is TGTGCCAGCAGCTTAGCCCTGACCTACGAGCAGTACTTC.

This clonotype showed up just a few times. The rearrangement uses TRBV4-2 and TRBJ2-3; D perhaps matches TRBD2 (6 bases). The CDR3 covers 19 residues. V was clipped by 0 bases and J by 6 bases, with 25 bases between them. Germline CDR1 is LGHNA and CDR2 is YNFKEQ. The CDR3 sequence: CASSQDSSIGGETTDTQYF. CDR3 sequence (DNA): TGTGCCAGCAGCCAAGATAGTAGTATCGGCGGGGAAACGACGGATACGCAGTATTTT.

This sequence joins TRBV20-1 and TRBJ1-6; D is perhaps TRBD1 (5 bases). The CDR3 is 17 amino acids. Trimming stripped 0 bases from V and 0 bases from J, with 12 bases between. Germline V gene sequence: CDR1 DFQATT, CDR2 SNEGSKA (reference sequence). CDR3 amino acids: CSARDRQGSSYNSPLHF. In DNA, the CDR3 is TGCAGTGCTAGAGATCGGCAGGGAAGCTCCTATAATTCACCCCTCCACTTT.

This chain joins TRBV7-2 and TRBJ2-1; D uncertain. CDR1 and CDR2 (germline): SGHTA, FQGNSA. Trimming took off 5 bases at V and 6 bases at J, with 17 bases between the two ends. The CDR3 is 15 amino acids. DNA of the CDR3: TGTGCCAGCAGCCCCAATCAGCCCGGTATCAATGAGCAGTTCTTC. It is translated as CASSPNQPGINEQFF.

The genes are TRBV4-2 and TRBJ1-4, with TRBD1 as a possible D gene (5 bases). Trimming took off 0 bases at V and 11 bases at J, with 19 bases between the two ends. CDR1 and CDR2 (germline): LGHNA, YNFKEQ. The CDR3 totals 16 residues. CDR3 sequence: CASSQEGDRTFGKLFF. As DNA, the CDR3 is TGTGCCAGCAGCCAAGAGGGGGACCGGACATTCGGGAAACTGTTTTTT.

Regarding this clonotype: A much larger clone differs from this one at a single base, so this may be a read error. The rearrangement joins TRBV5-1 to TRBJ1-1, with no clear D. Trimming stripped 1 base from V and 0 bases from J, with 10 bases between. Germline CDR1 is SGHRS and CDR2 is YFSETQ. This CDR3 is built from 15 residues. This CDR3 is CASSLQVQLNTEAFF. The DNA for the CDR3 is TGCGCCAGCAGCTTGCAGGTCCAGCTGAACACTGAAGCTTTCTTT.

This chain uses TRBV6-2 or TRBV6-3 with TRBJ2-3; 9 nucleotides agree with TRBD2. Trimming removed 4 bases from V and 2 bases from J; junction bases left unmatched: 10. Germline V gene sequence: CDR1 MNHEY, CDR2 SVGEGT. The length of the CDR3 is 17 residues. CDR3 sequence reads: CASSSRVAGAHTDTQYF. CDR3 bases: TGTGCCAGCAGTTCCCGGGTAGCGGGGGCTCACACAGATACGCAGTATTTT.

This clonotype was seen only a few times. The rearrangement uses TRBV6-6 and TRBJ2-3; 7 bases match TRBD1. J gave up 4 bases and V 5 bases, and 3 bases lay outside the gene matches. CDR1 is MNHNY and CDR2 is SVGAGI in the germline V gene (reference sequence). This CDR3 has 13 amino acids. The CDR3 loop reads CASSRQGPDTQYF. In DNA, the CDR3 is TGTGCCAGCAGTAGACAGGGCCCAGATACGCAGTATTTT.

This sequence joins TRBV29-1 and TRBJ2-1, with unresolved D. There are 12 residues in the CDR3. Germline V CDR1 and CDR2: SQVTM, ANQGSEA. V was clipped by 1 base and J by 8 bases, with 9 bases between them. The CDR3: CSVEVRLDEQFF. For the CDR3, the DNA is TGCAGCGTTGAAGTCAGGCTGGATGAGCAGTTCTTC.

This clonotype was detected many times. The J gene is TRBJ2-5, the V gene TRBV5-1; D is unclear. This CDR3 spans 13 amino acids. Trimming took off 5 bases at V and 2 bases at J, with 10 bases between the two ends. Looked up from germline, CDR1 is SGHRS and CDR2 is YFSETQ. The CDR3 sequence is CASRSAGQETQYF. The CDR3 nucleotides read TGCGCCAGCAGAAGCGCAGGACAAGAGACCCAGTACTTC. Variable domain in full (rest from reference TRBV5-1 and TRBJ2-5): KAGVTQTPRYLIKTRGQQVTLSCSPISGHRSVSWYQQTPGQGLQFLFEYFSETQRNKGNFPGRFSGRQFSNSRSEMNVSTLELGDSALYLCASRSAGQETQYFGPGTRLLVL.